This T cell receptor (beta chain) was recorded in a study of blood T cell repertoires in COVID-19 (dated by TCRdb to 2020 to 2022). For context, the study as a whole: Collaborator samples came from the United States, Italy and Spain and covered acute and convalescent phases of COVID-19. The prospective study material was composed of cDNA or gDNA derived from T cells, B-cell-depleted T cells, or PBMCs. Subjects who had been exposed to COVID-19, were actively infected with it, or had recovered from it provided the deeply sampled blood TCRbeta repertoires that made up the dataset. A freely available public database, intended as a resource for researchers studying the immune response to SARS-CoV-2, is where the repertoires were released. Samples came from the ongoing ImmuneRACE study (first 160 participants) plus 1,254 subjects from 6 global collaborators. A de-identified subject ID, COVID-19 status, age in years and sex were almost always included in the sample metadata. HLA class I and class II types, where available, came from metadata supplied by the sample provider rather than from assay-based typing.

The research as a whole found: Clinical and demographic metadata were provided uncurated, with the amount varying by source and participant.

Points on this clone: Its antigen remains unidentified. No base-level quality is on record; no much larger clone is a single base apart.

Trimming removed 2 bases from V and 0 bases from J, leaving 13 bases between the germline ends. Via the germline V gene, CDR1 is KGHSH and CDR2 LQKENI. The CDR3 measures 16 amino acids from cysteine to phenylalanine. Only CDR3 DNA remains: 48 bases, in frame from the first base. The immunoSEQ Assay, a bias-controlled multiplex PCR, was used to amplify TCRbeta CDR3 regions from genomic DNA. The study's processing was this. The number of nucleated cells in each sample was estimated by amplification of reference gene primers within the assay. To quantify the absolute abundance of each unique TCRbeta CDR3 rearrangement, sequence reads were collapsed and filtered. For each sample, productive Simpson clonality was calculated by taking the square root of Simpson's diversity index across productive rearrangements. TCRdb's version of the immuneACCESS table is confined to in-frame rearrangements and falls short of the full clone set. An unresolved V gene accounts for under half of the shortfall where checked; the remainder is of unknown origin. V and J calls and clone size come straight from that table; D and trimming were deduced from the DNA. The table for this sample lists about 440,000 clones; around 91% of them were counted only once. The ten top clones hold 0.6% of the sample.

In the prospective study, participants were 18 to 89 years old, resided in about two dozen geographic areas of the United States, and were enrolled through a virtual design. To assign participants to cohorts, the prospective study relied on clinical history that participants themselves reported in a screening survey and a study questionnaire. Recovered participants in ImmuneRACE Cohort 3 were defined by two consecutive negative NP/OP PCR tests, clearance by a healthcare professional, or resolution of symptoms. In the prospective study, mobile phlebotomists collected whole blood, serum and a nasopharyngeal or oropharyngeal swab from each participant. Over a 2-month period, participants in the prospective study had the option of providing additional blood draws and questionnaires. Blood samples from the prospective study were shipped frozen or at room temperature prior to DNA extraction.

The sequence is built from TRBV18 and TRBJ1-2, and perhaps TRBD1 as D gene, on 6 matching bases. Material: PBMCs or T cells enriched from blood (not recorded which). The receptor comes from a young man who had recovered from COVID-19. The DNA sequence reads TGTGCCAGCTCACCATCGTTGCAGGGGACTAACTATGGCTACACCTTC. Its protein reads: CASSPSLQGTNYGYTF. Joined to the reference TRBV18 and TRBJ1-2 proteins, this CDR3 gives the full variable domain: NAGVMQNPRHLVRRRGQEARLRCSPMKGHSHVYWYRQLPEEGLKFMVYLQKENIIDESGMPKERFSAEFPKEGPSILRIQQVVRGDSAAYFCASSPSLQGTNYGYTFGSGTRLTVV.